This TCR beta chain was identified during a study of identical twins. Points from the study as a whole: The presence of invariant MAIT and iNKT cells could partly confound analyses of zero-insertion sequences.

In its sample, this clonotype was seen a few times. The antigen is unknown. Losses at the gene ends were 1 base for V and 4 bases for J; bases not matched to a gene: 2. Germline values: CDR1 LNHNV, CDR2 YYDKDF (reference sequence). The CDR3 has 15 residues. TCRdb processed the 5' RACE reads anew with MiXCR; each CDR3 protein has one entry. The data contain 1,800,000 or so distinct CDR3 sequences, around a third of them singletons. This TCR was recovered from a newborn girl in good health. The chain uses TRBV15 and TRBJ2-1; 9 positions match TRBD1. Material for sequencing was cord blood. CDR3 loop: CATSRGQGGYNEQFF. The DNA for the CDR3 is TGTGCCACCAGCAGAGGACAGGGGGGTTACAATGAGCAGTTCTTC.